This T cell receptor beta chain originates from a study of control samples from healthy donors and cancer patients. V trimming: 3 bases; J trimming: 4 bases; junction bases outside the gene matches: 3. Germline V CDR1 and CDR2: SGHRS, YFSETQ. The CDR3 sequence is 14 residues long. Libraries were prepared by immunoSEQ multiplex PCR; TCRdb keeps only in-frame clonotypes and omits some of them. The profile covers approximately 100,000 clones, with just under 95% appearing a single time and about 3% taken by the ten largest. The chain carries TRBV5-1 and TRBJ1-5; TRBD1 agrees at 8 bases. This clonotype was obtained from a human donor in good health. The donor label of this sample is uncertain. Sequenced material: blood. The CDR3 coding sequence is TGCGCCAGCAGCTACGGGGACAGGAATCAGCCCCAGCATTTT. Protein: CASSYGDRNQPQHF.